Below, 30 T cell receptor beta chains from the same sample are listed, as sequenced in a study of graft-versus-host responses after intestinal transplantation. For these TCRs, the target antigens are not known. The protocol was immunoSEQ multiplex PCR, while the TCRdb copy is restricted to in-frame clones and leaves out a portion. The sample gives roughly 89,000 clones, 90% to 95% of which show up once; 0.1% is in the top ten. The specimen comprised unstimulated CD4+ T cells sorted from spleen or lymph node cells, sampled before intestinal transplant. The receptors stem from a human donor who received an intestinal transplant.

The chain carries TRBV10-3 and TRBJ1-2; tentatively, D is TRBD1 (6 bases). The CDR3 has 14 amino acids. The germline V gene encodes CDR1 ENHRY and CDR2 SYGVKD. Deletions cut 3 bases from V and 2 bases from J, with 10 bases between. In DNA form, the CDR3 reads TGTGCCATCAGTGAAACAGGGCAGAACTATGGCTACACCTTC. Translated, it gives CAISETGQNYGYTF.

The chain combines TRBV5-6 with TRBJ1-4, with a tentative D call TRBD1 (5 bases). The germline V and J ends were trimmed by 0 bases and 0 bases, with 9 bases remaining between them. The germline V gene has CDR1 SGHDT and CDR2 YYEEEE. CDR3 size: 16 residues. The CDR3 DNA follows: TGTGCCAGCAGCTTGGTTGGGACTGCAACTAATGAAAAACTGTTTTTT. Encoded protein: CASSLVGTATNEKLFF.

This chain connects TRBV30 to TRBJ1-2; D is possibly TRBD1 (5 bases). V dropped 4 bases and J dropped 7 bases, with 16 bases sitting between them. This CDR3 contains 13 residues. Germline lookup yields CDR1 GTSNPN and CDR2 SVGIG (reference sequence). The CDR3 protein is CAWTRRGPGGYTF. The DNA of the CDR3 is TGTGCCTGGACCCGGAGGGGACCGGGTGGCTACACCTTC.

The J gene is TRBJ1-1, the V gene TRBV7-9; TRBD1 might be the D (6 bases). The germline gives CDR1 SEHNR, CDR2 FQNEAQ (reference sequence). The CDR3 is 15 amino acids. The V gene lost 3 bases and the J gene lost 3 bases, with 14 bases spanning the gap. The CDR3 here is CASSLAQKGDTEAFF. The CDR3 DNA follows: TGTGCCAGCAGCTTGGCTCAAAAGGGGGACACTGAAGCTTTCTTT.

The V call is TRBV29-1, the J call TRBJ1-5, with TRBD1 as a possible D gene (5 bases). This CDR3 comprises 13 residues. Germline-derived CDR1 and CDR2 are SQVTM and ANQGSEA. Trimming took off 4 bases at V and 6 bases at J, with 13 bases between the two ends. CDR3 DNA sequence: TGCAGCGTTGCAGTTGGGGGAGGTCAGCCCCAGCATTTT. Translating it yields CSVAVGGGQPQHF.

The J gene is TRBJ2-7, the V gene TRBV7-8, with D tentatively TRBD2 (5 bases). V was pared by 1 base and J by 0 bases, with 7 bases between. CDR3 size: 14 residues. In germline, CDR1 is SGHVS, CDR2 FQNEAQ. CDR3 protein: CASSLGGYSYEQYF. The CDR3 DNA sequence: TGTGCCAGCAGCTTAGGCGGGTACTCCTACGAGCAGTACTTC.

This chain uses TRBV6-1 with TRBJ1-2, with D unresolved. From germline, CDR1 is MNHNS and CDR2 SASEGT. The V end was cut by 1 base, the J end by 5 bases, with 8 bases between. CDR3 length equals 13 residues. CDR3 sequence: CASSEVPGYGYTF. The CDR3 nucleotides are TGTGCCAGCAGTGAAGTCCCGGGTTATGGCTACACCTTC.

This chain joins TRBV2 and TRBJ2-7, with TRBD1 identical over 8 bases. CDR1 is SNHLY, CDR2 FYNNEI, per germline. The CDR3 length is 15 residues. Unmatched junction bases numbered 5, after V lost 4 bases and J lost 0 bases. DNA for the CDR3: TGTGCCAGCAGTGCGGACAGGGACAGCTCCTACGAGCAGTACTTC. This sequence encodes CASSADRDSSYEQYF.

The chain recombines TRBV2 with TRBJ1-2, with 7 bases matching TRBD1. From germline, CDR1 is SNHLY and CDR2 FYNNEI. CDR3 length equals 12 residues. Germline trimming cut 6 bases from V and 6 bases from J; bases unmatched to any gene: 4. The CDR3 protein is CASSGQAHGYTF. Written as DNA, the CDR3 is TGTGCCAGCAGCGGACAGGCGCATGGCTACACCTTC.

This chain uses TRBV2 with TRBJ2-7, with D perhaps TRBD1 (6 bases). V was shortened by 6 bases and J by 5 bases, with 14 bases between the two germline ends. Germline values: CDR1 SNHLY, CDR2 FYNNEI. This CDR3 contains 13 residues. The CDR3 DNA reads TGTGCCAGCAGAGTGGAACAGGGCAACGAGCAGTACTTC. Protein product: CASRVEQGNEQYF.

V usage is TRBV7-2 and J usage is TRBJ2-7; D remains unclear. CDR3 length: 14 amino acids. V dropped 1 base and J dropped 3 bases, with 10 bases sitting between them. CDR1 SGHTA and CDR2 FQGNSA come from the germline V gene. The DNA of the CDR3 is TGTGCCAGCAGCTTAGAACCAGGAAGCTACGAGCAGTACTTC. Amino acids: CASSLEPGSYEQYF.

The chain links TRBV18 to TRBJ2-2; possible D gene TRBD2, 7 bases. This CDR3 region has 19 residues. Germline-derived CDR1 and CDR2 are KGHSH and LQKENI. The V end lost 4 bases, the J end lost 0 bases, and 21 bases lay between the germline ends. The CDR3: CASSRGRVAGASNTGELFF. The CDR3 nucleotides read TGTGCCAGCTCACGCGGTCGGGTCGCGGGGGCGTCGAACACCGGGGAGCTGTTTTTT.

The rearrangement links TRBV5-8 to TRBJ2-5, with a tentative D call TRBD1 (5 bases). The CDR3 consists of 12 residues. Between the trimmed V and J ends, which lost 3 bases and 7 bases, there was a span of 10 bases. CDR1 and CDR2 (germline): SGHTS, YDEGEE. The CDR3 bases are TGTGCCAGCAGCTCCCCTAGGGGGACCCAGTACTTC. Its translation is CASSSPRGTQYF. The whole variable domain, filled in from reference TRBV5-8 and TRBJ2-5, reads EAGVTQSPTHLIKTRGQQATLRCSPISGHTSVYWYQQALGLGLQFLLWYDEGEERNRGNFPPRFSGRQFPNYSSELNVNALELEDSALYLCASSSPRGTQYFGPGTRLLVL.

The chain employs TRBV29-1 and TRBJ2-5, with TRBD1 matching 7 bases. The CDR3 runs to 12 residues. Unmatched junction bases numbered 7, after V lost 7 bases and J lost 5 bases. The germline gives CDR1 SQVTM, CDR2 ANQGSEA. CDR3 DNA: TGCAGCGCAACGACAGGGTCGGAGACCCAGTACTTC. Translating it yields CSATTGSETQYF.

The chain is built from TRBV5-6 and TRBJ1-1; no definite D call. V shed 6 bases and J shed 3 bases, with 18 bases lying between them. CDR3 length equals 15 residues. The germline V gene encodes CDR1 SGHDT and CDR2 YYEEEE. As DNA, the CDR3 is TGTGCCAGCACCCGACTTATCAGCACGGACACTGAAGCTTTCTTT. Translated, it gives CASTRLISTDTEAFF.

The rearrangement uses TRBV19 and TRBJ2-3; TRBD1 agrees at 7 bases. This CDR3 contains 13 residues. The V gene's germline CDR1 is LNHDA and CDR2 SQIVND (reference sequence). Trimming cost V 7 bases and J 2 bases; bases outside gene matches: 3. In DNA form, the CDR3 reads TGTGCCAGTAAACAGGGGTACACAGATACGCAGTATTTT. Encoded protein: CASKQGYTDTQYF. The whole variable domain, remainder taken from reference TRBV19 and TRBJ2-3, is DGGITQSPKYLFRKEGQNVTLSCEQNLNHDAMYWYRQDPGQGLRLIYYSQIVNDFQKGDIAEGYSVSREKKESFPLTVTSAQKNPTAFYLCASKQGYTDTQYFGPGTRLTVL.

This chain connects TRBV9 to TRBJ2-1; TRBD2 matches at 8 bases. V was pared by 0 bases and J by 3 bases, with 2 bases of the junction left unmatched. Germline V gives CDR1 SGDLS, CDR2 YYNGEE. The CDR3 covers 15 residues. The CDR3 DNA follows: TGTGCCAGCAGCGTAGGAGGGACTAGCTACAATGAGCAGTTCTTC. Amino acid sequence: CASSVGGTSYNEQFF.

The genes are TRBV9 and TRBJ2-3, with TRBD2 matching 12 bases. CDR1 and CDR2 from the germline V gene are SGDLS and YYNGEE. The junction had 6 bases not matched to a gene; V was cut back by 4 bases and J by 0 bases. This CDR3 is built from 17 residues. DNA for the CDR3: TGTGCCAGCAGCCCCCGACTAGCGGGGGCGAGCACAGATACGCAGTATTTT. It is translated as CASSPRLAGASTDTQYF.

The rearrangement uses TRBV28 and TRBJ2-1, with D possibly matching TRBD2 (5 bases). Germline-derived CDR1 and CDR2 are MDHEN and SYDVKM. This CDR3 is built from 13 residues. V lost 6 bases to trimming and J lost 9 bases, with 15 bases between them. CDR3 bases: TGTGCCAGCAGCGGTCCACCCCGGGGTGAGCAGTTCTTC. Translation: CASSGPPRGEQFF.

The chain joins TRBV6-4 to TRBJ2-1; tentative D call: TRBD2 (6 bases). Trimming pared 6 bases from V and 2 bases from J, leaving 14 bases between. Germline loops: CDR1 MRHNA, CDR2 SNTAGT. The CDR3 sequence is 15 residues long. CDR3 DNA sequence: TGTGCCAGCAGCCACCGACCGGGGGCCTACAATGAGCAGTTCTTC. Encoded protein: CASSHRPGAYNEQFF.

The rearrangement links TRBV7-2 to TRBJ2-3, with 13 bases fitting TRBD2. CDR1 is SGHTA, CDR2 FQGNSA, per germline. This CDR3 has 19 residues. Trimming removed 5 bases from V and 5 bases from J; junction bases left unmatched: 16. This CDR3 is CASSQGLIGLAGAGDTQYF. The CDR3 nucleotides are TGTGCCAGCAGCCAGGGCCTAATAGGACTAGCGGGGGCGGGAGATACGCAGTATTTT.

CDR3 amino acids: CASSIEAGFPAFF. CDR3 nucleotides: TGTGCCAGTAGTATAGAGGCAGGATTTCCAGCTTTCTTT. The chain employs TRBV19 and TRBJ1-1; D call uncertain. The germline CDR1 and CDR2 sequences are LNHDA and SQIVND (reference sequence). CDR3 length equals 13 residues. The V and J ends lost 0 bases and 10 bases respectively, with 12 bases between them.

The chain combines TRBV30 with TRBJ2-7; tentatively, D is TRBD1 (5 bases). The V gene lost 2 bases and the J gene lost 2 bases, with 13 bases spanning the gap. Germline V gives CDR1 GTSNPN, CDR2 SVGIG (reference sequence). This CDR3 comprises 14 residues. DNA for the CDR3: TGTGCCTGGAGTTACGGCAGGGCTCCCTACGAGCAGTACTTC. Protein product: CAWSYGRAPYEQYF.

The chain links TRBV10-3 to TRBJ2-3; 8 positions match TRBD1. The ends lost 3 bases at V and 1 base at J; junction bases unmatched: 3. CDR3 length: 15 residues. In germline, CDR1 is ENHRY, CDR2 SYGVKD. CDR3 coding DNA: TGTGCCATCAGTGACAGGGGGCTGGGCACAGATACGCAGTATTTT. This encodes CAISDRGLGTDTQYF.

This chain joins TRBV19 and TRBJ2-3; no reliable D call. Trimming cost V 2 bases and J 2 bases, with 5 bases left between them. The CDR3 consists of 13 residues. The germline V gene encodes CDR1 LNHDA and CDR2 SQIVND (reference sequence). The CDR3 DNA is TGTGCCAGTAGTATAACTAACACAGATACGCAGTATTTT. Protein sequence: CASSITNTDTQYF.

As for this clone: A junction boundary mismatches the germline segment, possibly from a read error. The gene calls are TRBV12-5 and TRBJ2-3, with D perhaps TRBD1 (5 bases). Germline assignment: CDR1 LGHNT and CDR2 FRNRAP. CDR3 length: 16 residues. CDR3 nucleotides: TGTGCTAGTGGTTTGGTACTGGGCAGGGAAACAGGTACGCAGTATTTT. It encodes CASGLVLGRETGTQYF.

This chain links TRBV29-1 with TRBJ1-1; D call uncertain. CDR1 SQVTM and CDR2 ANQGSEA come from the germline V gene. Trimming left V 6 bases short and J 1 base short, with 9 bases between. This CDR3 has 12 residues. DNA for the CDR3: TGCAGCGTCATCCGACAGAACACTGAAGCTTTCTTT. Its protein is CSVIRQNTEAFF.

The rearrangement joins TRBV7-6 to TRBJ1-1; D unclear. V was clipped by 5 bases and J by 8 bases, with 12 bases between them. CDR1 SGHVS and CDR2 FNYEAQ come from the germline V gene. The CDR3 runs to 12 residues. As DNA, the CDR3 is TGTGCCAGCAGCCGGAATGGACTGGAAGCTTTCTTT. It is translated as CASSRNGLEAFF.

The CDR3 DNA sequence: TGTGCCAGCAGCCCAACGGGACAACCGGGCACAGATACGCAGTATTTT. Translated, it gives CASSPTGQPGTDTQYF. V is TRBV7-9 and J is TRBJ2-3; possibly TRBD1 for D (6 bases). Trimming shortened V by 5 bases and J by 1 base, and 16 bases separated the two germline ends. The CDR3 contains 16 residues. CDR1 SEHNR and CDR2 FQNEAQ come from the germline V gene (reference sequence). The full variable domain, its missing parts supplied by reference TRBV7-9 and TRBJ2-3, is DTGVSQNPRHKITKRGQNVTFRCDPISEHNRLYWYRQTLGQGPEFLTYFQNEAQLEKSRLLSDRFSAERPKGSFSTLEIQRTEQGDSAMYLCASSPTGQPGTDTQYFGPGTRLTVL.

CDR3 region: CASSPYRANTGELFF. CDR3 coding DNA: TGCGCCAGCAGCCCTTACAGGGCTAACACCGGGGAGCTGTTTTTT. This chain links TRBV5-1 with TRBJ2-2; tentatively, D is TRBD1 (6 bases). V was pared by 4 bases and J by 2 bases, with 12 bases between. There are 15 residues in the CDR3. Per germline, CDR1 SGHRS and CDR2 YFSETQ.